The rows below give T cell receptor beta chains drawn from one sample of a study of T cells expressing NK-cell markers. TCRdb re-called the 5' RACE reads; one entry per CDR3 protein, DNA not given. This sample contains about 450,000 distinct CDR3 sequences. Sequenced sample: blood T cells: a sorted CD56 or NKG2C T cell subset, CD4+ or CD8+ T cells, or bulk PBMC T cells (not recorded which). The receptors shown here come from a woman aged 18 to 69 in good health. Both conserved end residues are part of each CDR3. The order of the fields is CDR3 length, V gene, J gene, CDR3 protein.

17,TRBV6-5,TRBJ2-6,CASSYSSGGSGANVLTF
14,TRBV20-1,TRBJ1-1,CSARGFSANTEAFF
15,TRBV2,TRBJ2-3,CASTGGGTSTDTQYF
15,TRBV18,TRBJ1-5,CASSPPGRRDQPQHF
14,TRBV5-1,TRBJ1-2,CASRRTGGNYGYTF
16,TRBV3-1,TRBJ1-1,CASSQPGGTWGTEAFF
13,TRBV6-2/TRBV6-3,TRBJ2-1,CASSYPLDNEQFF
14,TRBV7-2,TRBJ1-1,CASRPNLLSPEAFF
16,TRBV3-1,TRBJ2-3,CASSHPTSGGTDTQYF
13,TRBV11-2,TRBJ2-5,CASSLGPGTSVDF
17,TRBV7-3,TRBJ2-1,CASSSPNLAGAGNEQFF
13,TRBV9,TRBJ1-1,CASSAWKGTEAFF
14,TRBV28,TRBJ2-7,CASSYRGRGSEQYF
13,TRBV29-1,TRBJ1-1,CSGIGTGGTEAFF
14,TRBV7-3,TRBJ2-1,CASSLLTRSNEQLF
12,TRBV12-3/TRBV12-4,TRBJ2-1,CAEGPAGNEQFF
16,TRBV7-3,TRBJ2-4,CASSLVGAGKENIQYF
15,TRBV14,TRBJ2-7,CASSQSSGMFSEQYF
16,TRBV12-3/TRBV12-4,TRBJ2-3,CASSPLAGSTTDTQYF
17,TRBV20-1,TRBJ2-2,CSASTIPGTRFSGELFF
13,TRBV4-3,TRBJ1-2,CASSRDRGLGYTF
14,TRBV29-1,TRBJ1-2,CSVEQRFFNYGYTF
15,TRBV24-1,TRBJ2-6,CATSGGSSGANVLTF
15,TRBV20-1,TRBJ2-7,CSGGAPGQGVYEQYF
12,TRBV25-1,TRBJ1-6,CASRPNNSPLHF
16,TRBV4-2,TRBJ2-1,CASRLGTSGDYNEQFF
18,TRBV5-4,TRBJ2-1,CASSKRTSGGYSYNEQFF
14,TRBV7-2,TRBJ1-1,CASSLARSPTEAFF
15,TRBV29-1,TRBJ2-1,CSVVGAGGFADEQFF
14,TRBV12-3/TRBV12-4,TRBJ2-7,CASSFQGRFYEQYF
14,TRBV7-2,TRBJ1-2,CASSFTQGFYGYTF
14,TRBV12-3/TRBV12-4,TRBJ2-5,CASSFGQGGETQYF
17,TRBV10-3,TRBJ1-5,CAISDPTAGGSNQPQHF
14,TRBV10-3,TRBJ1-1,CAIQRNGGNTEAFF
14,TRBV7-9,TRBJ2-5,CASRPGWVGETQYF
15,TRBV7-2,TRBJ2-3,CASPRPAEGTDTQYF
17,TRBV29-1,TRBJ2-5,CSVGGGQTSGSWETQYF
15,TRBV7-2,TRBJ1-2,CASSAITGGRNGYTF
15,TRBV7-2,TRBJ2-1,CASSLATSTYNEQFF
16,TRBV19,TRBJ2-7,CASSIPGTASSYEQYF